What follows describes a single TCR beta chain. This record comes from a study of blood T cells in healthy people across ages. A second PCR, run for about 6 to 11 cycles, used a sample-barcoded 5' primer plus a J-beta primer mix. From the 5' RACE reads, TCRdb called clonotypes with MiXCR, one entry per CDR3 protein. The sample records 600,000 to 1,000,000 distinct CDR3 sequences, more than 20% being singletons. Germline V gene lookup returns CDR1 SGDLS and CDR2 YYNGEE. The CDR3 spans 14 residues. These data are also associated with another study on T cells of mothers and their children. This second study says: The sample comes from fewer than ten healthy Caucasian donors: mothers and children. With unrelated pairs as the comparison, related mother-child pairs had a slightly higher overlap that was not significant.

The sequenced sample consisted of blood. The chain uses TRBV9 and TRBJ2-1; D is ambiguous. The J call may be faulty, since TRBJ2-5 better matches the DNA end. This TCR derives from a boy aged 5 to 17 in good health. This chain's CDR3 is CASSVGTWQETQYF. Here the CDR3 DNA reads TGTGCCAGCAGCGTAGGAACCTGGCAAGAGACCCAGTACTTC.